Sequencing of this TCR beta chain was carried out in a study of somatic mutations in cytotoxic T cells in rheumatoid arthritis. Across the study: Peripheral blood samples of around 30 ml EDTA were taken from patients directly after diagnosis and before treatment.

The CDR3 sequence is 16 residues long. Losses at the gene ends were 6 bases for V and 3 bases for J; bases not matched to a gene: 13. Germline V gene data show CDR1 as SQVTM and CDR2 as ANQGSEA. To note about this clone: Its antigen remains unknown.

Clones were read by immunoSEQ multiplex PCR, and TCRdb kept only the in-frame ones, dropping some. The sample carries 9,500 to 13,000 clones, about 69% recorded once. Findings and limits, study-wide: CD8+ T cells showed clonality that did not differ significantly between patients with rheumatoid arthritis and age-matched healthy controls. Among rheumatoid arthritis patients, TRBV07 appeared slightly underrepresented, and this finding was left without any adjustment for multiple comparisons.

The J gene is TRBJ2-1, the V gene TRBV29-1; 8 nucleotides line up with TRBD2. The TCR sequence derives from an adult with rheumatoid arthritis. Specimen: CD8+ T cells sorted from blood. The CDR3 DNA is TGCAGCGTCCCCCGAGTGGGCGGGGGGATCTACAATGAGCAGTTCTTC. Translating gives CSVPRVGGGIYNEQFF.